This T cell receptor (beta chain) was sequenced during a study of regulatory T cells in long-lasting Graves disease (dated by TCRdb to the early 2020s). With respect to the entire study: Antithyroid drugs had been taken for less than 3 months by newly diagnosed Graves' disease patients. Patients with persistent Graves' disease were compared with patients with newly diagnosed Graves' disease using TCR sequencing and RNA sequencing of peripheral blood. The study took place in China and was registered as a clinical trial. A total of some 33 samples were covered by TCR sequencing, comprising approximately 13 persistent and roughly 20 newly diagnosed Graves' disease patients. Findings and caveats that apply to the study as a whole: The small sample size was acknowledged by the authors as a limitation that may reduce accuracy. The study examined only peripheral blood because the primary lesion, thyroid tissue, could not be accessed. Persistent disease showed preferential use of TRBV28, TRBJ1-2 and TRBJ2-5, whereas newly diagnosed disease favored TRBV20-1 and TRBJ2-1. Compared with newly diagnosed patients, patients with persistent Graves' disease had lower TCR Shannon entropy and fewer highly expanded clones, which suggests clonal expansion. Persistent patients shared more public clonotypes among themselves (around 3,000) than newly diagnosed patients did (approximately 900). Only the TCR beta chain was sequenced and analyzed.

The junction shows trimming of 8 bases on V and 1 base on J, plus 12 bases between the germline ends. The germline V gene encodes CDR1 SGHTA and CDR2 FQGNSA. Reading from cysteine to phenylalanine, the CDR3 counts 14 amino acids. Only CDR3 DNA is held: 42 bases, read in frame from base 1. This clonotype was counted ten times or more. The antigen it binds to is not known. One base away there is no much larger clone; base qualities are not given. The time point tag for this specimen amounts to: newly diagnosed GD, antithyroid drugs for less than 3 months. For both TCR sequencing and RNA sequencing, RNA was extracted from PBMCs in TRIzol. The diagnosis of Graves' disease was made according to American Thyroid Association guidelines. Patients for the study were recruited at an endocrinology department in Xi'an, China. From each patient, about 9.7 milliliters of peripheral blood was collected into an EDTA anticoagulant tube. Ficoll Paque Plus density gradient separation was used to isolate PBMCs, and no further T cell sorting was done. An Agilent 2100 Bioanalyzer and agarose gel were used to check RNA quality, while a NanoDrop 2000 measured RNA concentration.

Library generation was performed with multiplex PCR. Sequencing was carried out with an Illumina HiSeq 4000. iRepertoire HTBI primers and Arm-PCR amplification of CDR3 regions were used to construct TCR beta libraries. Before sequencing, the PCR products went through gel purification. Per the original workflow: A total of fewer than 80 TRBV and 14 TRBJ segments were identified across samples and were used for gene usage analysis of CDR3 amino acid clonotypes. COPE and FqMerger were used to merge the filtered high-quality paired reads into contigs. BLAST was used to align contigs to IMGT TRBV, TRBD and TRBJ reference genes, with CDR3 defined following IMGT. Highly expanded clones were defined as clonotypes with a frequency above 0.1%. Repertoire diversity was measured by Shannon entropy, and V-J evenness by the Gini coefficient. Clonotypes shared by more than one individual were considered public. Through fastp at Q25 and MiXCR, TCRdb rebuilt clones from the public reads, retaining in-frame beta chains. Identical CDR3 protein sequences are pooled into one entry, listed with their most common genes and DNA. What appears here as the V and J calls and clone size reflects TCRdb's work, not the paper's. Counted in this sample were roughly 420,000 distinct CDR3 sequences; 15% to 19% of them appeared once. The ten largest clones take up about a fifth of the sample.

The clonotype was recovered from a female donor with Graves disease. This sample comprised peripheral blood mononuclear cells (PBMCs), obtained at new diagnosis, from a patient treated with antithyroid drugs. The chain couples TRBV7-2 to TRBJ2-1; the D gene assignment is ambiguous. The nucleotides read TGTGCCAGCCGGTTAGCCAAGTCCTACAATGAGCAGTTCTTC. Its translation reads: CASRLAKSYNEQFF.